This record concerns one T cell receptor beta chain sequence. Under the authors' procedure: From reference gene primer amplification, estimates of nucleated cell counts were derived. Libraries were prepared by immunoSEQ multiplex PCR; TCRdb keeps only in-frame clonotypes and omits some of them. V, J and clone size are taken as reported in that table, and D and trimming were inferred from the DNA itself. The sample lists roughly 250,000 clones, around nine tenths occurring once. CDR1 MNHEY and CDR2 SVGAGI come from the germline V gene. The CDR3 sequence is 14 residues long. The junction had 5 bases not matched to a gene; V was cut back by 7 bases and J by 2 bases. This entry belongs to a study of blood T cell repertoires in COVID-19. Study-wide background: Material from acute and convalescent COVID-19 was sourced from the United States, Italy and Spain. Sample material is recorded as cDNA or gDNA derived from T cells, B-cell-depleted T cells, or PBMCs.

The chain couples TRBV6-5 to TRBJ1-5; 7 nucleotides line up with TRBD1. Input material: peripheral blood. The clonotype comes from a woman in her 40s who had recovered from COVID-19. CDR3 region: CASNTQGGNQPQHF. The CDR3 DNA follows: TGTGCCAGCAATACCCAGGGGGGCAATCAGCCCCAGCATTTT.